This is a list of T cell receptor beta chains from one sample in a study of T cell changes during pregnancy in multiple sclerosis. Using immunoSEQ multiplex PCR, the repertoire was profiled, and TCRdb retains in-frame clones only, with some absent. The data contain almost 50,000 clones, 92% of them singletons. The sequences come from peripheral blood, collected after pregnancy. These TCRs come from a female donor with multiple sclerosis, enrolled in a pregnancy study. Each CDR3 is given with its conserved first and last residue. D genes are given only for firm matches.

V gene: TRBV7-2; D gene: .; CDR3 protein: CASSTRGPDNYGYTF
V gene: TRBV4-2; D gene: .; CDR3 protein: CASSPGISVPAAKIGRQETQYF
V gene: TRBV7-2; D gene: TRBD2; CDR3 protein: CASSSPSLAEYQETQYF
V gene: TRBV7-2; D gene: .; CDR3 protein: CASSPTQIWQFF
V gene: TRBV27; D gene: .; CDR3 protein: CASWAGNYGYTF
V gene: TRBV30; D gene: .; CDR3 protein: CAWTTPNTEAFF
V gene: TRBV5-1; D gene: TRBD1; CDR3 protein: CASSLGQGGNQPQHF
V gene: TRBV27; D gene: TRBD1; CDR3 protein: CASSQTGGTAGANVLTF
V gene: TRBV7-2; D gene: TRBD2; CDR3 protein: CASSSGLASSYNEQFF
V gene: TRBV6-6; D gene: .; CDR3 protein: CASIPRKESEKLFF
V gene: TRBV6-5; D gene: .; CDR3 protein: CASRARGENTIYF
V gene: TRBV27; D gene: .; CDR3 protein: CASRNREDEQFF
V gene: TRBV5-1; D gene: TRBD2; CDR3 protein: CASSSSAGGTDTQYF
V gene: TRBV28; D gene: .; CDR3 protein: CASSLVGGWGETQYF
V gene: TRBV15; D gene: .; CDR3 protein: CATSRDYNEGYTF
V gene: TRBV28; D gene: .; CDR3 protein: CASSLAQGRISPLHF
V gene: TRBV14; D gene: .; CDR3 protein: CASSPLLNEQFF
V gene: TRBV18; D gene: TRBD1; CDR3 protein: CASSPLDRTSTDTQYF
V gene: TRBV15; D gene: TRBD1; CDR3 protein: CATSRSTGLGYTF
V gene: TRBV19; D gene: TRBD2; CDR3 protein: CASSRRRGGFDTQYF
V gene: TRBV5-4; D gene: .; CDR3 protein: CASTYPPARDGYTF
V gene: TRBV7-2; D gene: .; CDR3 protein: CASSLTGQISTGELFF
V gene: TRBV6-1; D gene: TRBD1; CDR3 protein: CATGDSYTGELFF
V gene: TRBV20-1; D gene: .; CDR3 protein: CSARDLGVVTF
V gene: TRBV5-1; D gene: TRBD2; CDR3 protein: CASSSTSGGPPLLFF
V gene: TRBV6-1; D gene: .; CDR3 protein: CASRFGQLSTDTQYF
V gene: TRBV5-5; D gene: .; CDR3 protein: CASSLEFSARPTGNTIYF
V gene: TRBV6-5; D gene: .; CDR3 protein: CASSYDQTIGGEQYF
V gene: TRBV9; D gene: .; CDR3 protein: CASSVGGLASSYNEQFF
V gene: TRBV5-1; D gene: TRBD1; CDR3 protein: CASSSETGVGMGGYTF
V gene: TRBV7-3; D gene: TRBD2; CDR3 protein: CASSLGASGGGGTDTQYF
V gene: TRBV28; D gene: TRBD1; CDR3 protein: CASSSLQGWYEQYF
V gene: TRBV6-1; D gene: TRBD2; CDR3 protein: CASSATSGGLGTDTQYF
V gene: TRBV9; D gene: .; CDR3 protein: CASSVSQGGVISGGSYGYTF
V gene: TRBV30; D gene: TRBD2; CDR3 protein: CACSGGTDTQYF
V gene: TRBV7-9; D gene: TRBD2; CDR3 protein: CASSLGGFRVDTQYF
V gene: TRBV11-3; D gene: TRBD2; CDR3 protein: CASSPSVGLAGGTQYF
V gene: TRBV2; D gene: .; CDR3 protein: CASSHGTAYEAFF
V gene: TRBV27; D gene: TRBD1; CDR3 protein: CASSPIGTGVNTEAFF
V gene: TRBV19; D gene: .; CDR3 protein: CASNRGTLSNQPQHF
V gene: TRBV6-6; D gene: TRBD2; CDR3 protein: CASSPGLAGVYNEQFF
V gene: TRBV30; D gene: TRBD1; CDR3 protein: CAWSALGDRGYEQYF
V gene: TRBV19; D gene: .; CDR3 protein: CASRGQGFYNEQFF
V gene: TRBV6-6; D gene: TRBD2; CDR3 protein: CASSYYQRGAETQYF
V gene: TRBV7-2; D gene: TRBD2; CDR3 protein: CASEAPAGGIGELFF
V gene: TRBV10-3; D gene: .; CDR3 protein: CAISDRGLNTEAFF
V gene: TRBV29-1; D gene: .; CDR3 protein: CSVHRGGSYEQYF
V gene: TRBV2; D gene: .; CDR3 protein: CASSRTEIAKNIQYF
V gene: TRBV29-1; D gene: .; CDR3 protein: CSVGVGAYGYTF
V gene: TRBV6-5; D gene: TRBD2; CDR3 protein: CASSYRTSGGADTQYF
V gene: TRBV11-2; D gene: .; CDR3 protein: CASSLEGVQETQYF
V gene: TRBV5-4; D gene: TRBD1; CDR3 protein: CASSRTGGTEAFF
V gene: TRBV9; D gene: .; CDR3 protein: CASSVSAGPNTEAFF